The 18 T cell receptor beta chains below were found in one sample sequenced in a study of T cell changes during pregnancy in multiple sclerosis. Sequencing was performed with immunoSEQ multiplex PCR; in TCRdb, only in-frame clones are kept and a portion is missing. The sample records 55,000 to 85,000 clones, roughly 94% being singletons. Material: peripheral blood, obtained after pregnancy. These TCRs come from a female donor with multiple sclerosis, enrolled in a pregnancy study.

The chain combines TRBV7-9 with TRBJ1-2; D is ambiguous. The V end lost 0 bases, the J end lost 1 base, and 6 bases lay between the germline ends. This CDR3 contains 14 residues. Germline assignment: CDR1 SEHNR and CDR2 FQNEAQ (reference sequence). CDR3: CASSLAQVNYGYTF. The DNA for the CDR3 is TGTGCCAGCAGCTTAGCTCAGGTTAACTATGGCTACACCTTC.

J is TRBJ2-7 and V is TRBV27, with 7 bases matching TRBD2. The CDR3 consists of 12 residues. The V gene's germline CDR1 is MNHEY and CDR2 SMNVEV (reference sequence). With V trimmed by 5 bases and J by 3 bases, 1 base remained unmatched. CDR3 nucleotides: TGTGCCAGCAGTGAGCGGGGCTACGAGCAGTACTTC. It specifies CASSERGYEQYF.

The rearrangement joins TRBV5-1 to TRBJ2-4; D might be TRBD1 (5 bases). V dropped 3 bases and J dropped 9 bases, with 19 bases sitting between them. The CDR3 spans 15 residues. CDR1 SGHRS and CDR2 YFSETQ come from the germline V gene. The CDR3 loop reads CASSSGFLGPAIQYF. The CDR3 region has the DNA TGCGCCAGCAGCTCTGGGTTTCTGGGGCCGGCCATTCAGTACTTC.

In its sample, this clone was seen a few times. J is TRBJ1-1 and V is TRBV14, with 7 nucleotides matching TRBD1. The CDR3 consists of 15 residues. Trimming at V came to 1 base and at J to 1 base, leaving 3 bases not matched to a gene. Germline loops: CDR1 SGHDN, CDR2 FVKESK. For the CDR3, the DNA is TGTGCCAGCAGCCAAGTGCCAGGGGGGAACACTGAAGCTTTCTTT. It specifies CASSQVPGGNTEAFF. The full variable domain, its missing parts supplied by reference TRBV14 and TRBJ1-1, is EAGVTQFPSHSVIEKGQTVTLRCDPISGHDNLYWYRRVMGKEIKFLLHFVKESKQDESGMPNNRFLAERTGGTYSTLKVQPAELEDSGVYFCASSQVPGGNTEAFFGQGTRLTVV.

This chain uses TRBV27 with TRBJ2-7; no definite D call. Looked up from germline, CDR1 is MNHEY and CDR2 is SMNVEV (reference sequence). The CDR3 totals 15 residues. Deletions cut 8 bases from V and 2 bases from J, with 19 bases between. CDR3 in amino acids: CASFTPGAYPYEQYF. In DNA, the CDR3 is TGTGCCAGCTTCACTCCAGGTGCCTATCCCTACGAGCAGTACTTC.

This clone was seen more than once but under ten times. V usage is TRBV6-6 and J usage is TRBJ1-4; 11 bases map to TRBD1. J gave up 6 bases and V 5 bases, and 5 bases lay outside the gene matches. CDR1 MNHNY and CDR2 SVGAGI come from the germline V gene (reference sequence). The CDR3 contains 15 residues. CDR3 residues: CASSTWTGGHEKLFF. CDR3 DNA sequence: TGTGCCAGCAGTACATGGACAGGGGGCCATGAAAAACTGTTTTTT.

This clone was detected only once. CDR3 residues: CASSLVFPGQGIWDEQFF. As DNA, the CDR3 is TGTGCCAGCAGCTTAGTGTTCCCTGGACAGGGTATATGGGATGAGCAGTTCTTC. The V call is TRBV7-2, the J call TRBJ2-1; 8 nucleotides line up with TRBD1. This CDR3 is 18 amino acids long. V lost 1 base to trimming and J lost 8 bases; unmatched junction nucleotides: 16. Germline V CDR1 and CDR2: SGHTA, FQGNSA.

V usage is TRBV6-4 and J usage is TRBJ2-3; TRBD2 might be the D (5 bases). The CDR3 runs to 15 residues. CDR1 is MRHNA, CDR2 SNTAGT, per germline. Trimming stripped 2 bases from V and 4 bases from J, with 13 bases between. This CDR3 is CASSDKGMGADTQYF. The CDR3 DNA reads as TGTGCCAGCAGTGACAAAGGGATGGGAGCAGATACGCAGTATTTT.

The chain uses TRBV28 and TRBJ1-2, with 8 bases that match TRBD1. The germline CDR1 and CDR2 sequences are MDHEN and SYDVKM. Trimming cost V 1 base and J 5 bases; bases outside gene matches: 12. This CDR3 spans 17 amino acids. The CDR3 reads CASSLLGPGGRSYGYTF. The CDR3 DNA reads TGTGCCAGCAGTTTATTAGGGCCAGGGGGCCGGTCATATGGCTACACCTTC.

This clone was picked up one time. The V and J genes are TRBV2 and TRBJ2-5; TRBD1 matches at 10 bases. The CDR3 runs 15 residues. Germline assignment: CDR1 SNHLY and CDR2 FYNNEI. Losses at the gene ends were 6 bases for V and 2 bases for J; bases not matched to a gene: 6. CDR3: CASSDRGRQQETQYF. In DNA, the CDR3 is TGTGCCAGCAGCGACAGGGGGCGTCAACAAGAGACCCAGTACTTC.

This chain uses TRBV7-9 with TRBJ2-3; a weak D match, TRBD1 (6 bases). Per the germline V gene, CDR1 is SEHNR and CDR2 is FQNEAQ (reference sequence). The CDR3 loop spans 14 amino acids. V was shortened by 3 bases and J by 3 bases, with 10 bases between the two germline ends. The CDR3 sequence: CASSFDRLTDTQYF. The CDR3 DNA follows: TGTGCCAGCAGCTTCGACAGGTTAACAGATACGCAGTATTTT.

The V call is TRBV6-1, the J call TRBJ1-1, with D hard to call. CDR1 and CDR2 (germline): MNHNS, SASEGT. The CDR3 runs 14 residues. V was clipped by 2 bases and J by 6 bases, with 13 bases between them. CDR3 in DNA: TGTGCCAGCAGTGAATTGAGGCAGCAAGCTGAAGCTTTCTTT. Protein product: CASSELRQQAEAFF.

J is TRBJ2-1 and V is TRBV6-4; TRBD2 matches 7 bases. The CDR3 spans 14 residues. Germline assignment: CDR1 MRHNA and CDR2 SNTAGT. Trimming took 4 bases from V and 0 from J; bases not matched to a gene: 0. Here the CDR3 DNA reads TGTGCCAGCAGTGGCGGGAGCTCCTACAATGAGCAGTTCTTC. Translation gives CASSGGSSYNEQFF.

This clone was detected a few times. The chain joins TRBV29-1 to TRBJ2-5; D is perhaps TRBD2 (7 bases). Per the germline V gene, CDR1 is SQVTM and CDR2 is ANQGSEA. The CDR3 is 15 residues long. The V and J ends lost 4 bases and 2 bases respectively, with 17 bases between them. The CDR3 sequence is CSVGRGGSGQETQYF. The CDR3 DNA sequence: TGCAGCGTTGGGAGGGGGGGTAGCGGACAAGAGACCCAGTACTTC. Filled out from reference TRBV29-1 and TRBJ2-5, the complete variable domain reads SAVISQKPSRDICQRGTSLTIQCQVDSQVTMMFWYRQQPGQSLTLIATANQGSEATYESGFVIDKFPISRPNLTFSTLTVSNMSPEDSSIYLCSVGRGGSGQETQYFGPGTRLLVL.

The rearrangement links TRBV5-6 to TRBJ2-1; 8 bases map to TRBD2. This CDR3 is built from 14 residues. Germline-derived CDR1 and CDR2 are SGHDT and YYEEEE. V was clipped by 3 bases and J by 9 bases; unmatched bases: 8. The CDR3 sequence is CASSSVPGGGEQFF. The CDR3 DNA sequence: TGTGCCAGCAGCTCCGTCCCGGGGGGGGGTGAGCAGTTCTTC.

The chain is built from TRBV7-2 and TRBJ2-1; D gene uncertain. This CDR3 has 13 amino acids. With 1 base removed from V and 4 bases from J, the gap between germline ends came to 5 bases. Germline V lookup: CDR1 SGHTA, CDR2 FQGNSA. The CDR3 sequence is CASSLGSYNEQFF. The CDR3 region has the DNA TGTGCCAGCAGCTTAGGGAGTTACAATGAGCAGTTCTTC.

The CDR3 sequence: CASSRDYEGPNEQFF. In DNA form, the CDR3 reads TGTGCCAGCTCCAGGGACTATGAGGGGCCCAATGAGCAGTTCTTC. The V gene is TRBV6-5, the J gene TRBJ2-1; the match to TRBD2 covers 7 bases. This CDR3 spans 15 amino acids. With 8 bases clipped from V and 6 bases from J, the junction kept 13 bases outside the gene matches. CDR1 is MNHEY and CDR2 is SVGAGI in the germline V gene.

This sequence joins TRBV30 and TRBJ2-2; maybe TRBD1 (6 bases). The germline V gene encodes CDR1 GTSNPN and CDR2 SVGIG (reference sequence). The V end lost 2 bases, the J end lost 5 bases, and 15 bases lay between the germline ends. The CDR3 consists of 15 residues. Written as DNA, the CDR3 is TGTGCCTGGAGTCCCTTATCAGGGGTAACCGGGGAGCTGTTTTTT. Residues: CAWSPLSGVTGELFF.